Below are 27 T cell receptor beta chains sequenced from a single sample in a study of tumor and adjacent non-tumor tissue in lung cancer. The template was RNA from unsorted bulk tissue. Distant lung tissue was collected more than 3 cm away from the tumor edge. TCRbeta libraries were built with three rounds of nested PCR, modified from ARM-PCR. TCRdb re-analysed the multiplex PCR reads in MiXCR, keeping a single row per CDR3 protein. Of around 40,000 distinct CDR3 sequences in the sample, over 55% were seen once. The specimen sequenced was distant non-tumor lung tissue. The receptors were gathered from a man in his fifties with non-small cell lung cancer.

This sequence joins TRBV7-9 and TRBJ2-1; D remains ambiguous. The V end lost 1 base, the J end lost 5 bases, and 15 bases lay between the germline ends. Germline V lookup: CDR1 SEHNR, CDR2 FQNEAQ (reference sequence). The CDR3 spans 16 residues. The DNA for the CDR3 is TGTGCCAGCAGCTTAGTTGTAGCCTATAGAAACAATGAGCAGTTCTTC. It codes for CASSLVVAYRNNEQFF.

Turning to this clonotype: A much larger clone lies one base from this, so it may be a read error. This CDR3 fails to terminate in the conserved phenylalanine or tryptophan, so it likely reflects a read error. The chain uses TRBV6-5 and TRBJ2-1, with D possibly being TRBD1 (5 bases). V lost 4 bases, J lost 2 bases, and 15 bases lay in between. CDR1 is MNHEY, CDR2 SVGAGI, per germline. The CDR3 has 16 amino acids. As DNA, the CDR3 is TGTGCCAGCAGTTGGAGAGATCAGGGCCCCTACAATGAGCAGTTCATC. This gives the protein CASSWRDQGPYNEQFI.

With regard to this clonotype: The conserved closing phenylalanine or tryptophan is absent in this CDR3, likely reflecting a read error. The chain couples TRBV7-8 to TRBJ2-3, with unresolved D. This CDR3 contains 15 residues. Germline CDR1 reads SGHVS; CDR2 reads FQNEAQ. The CDR3 DNA reads TGTGCCAGCAGCCTACGGGTTGACTGGGAAGATACTCAGTATTCT. Translating gives CASSLRVDWEDTQYS.

To note about this clonotype: Just one base apart from a much larger clone, this may be a read error. J is TRBJ1-2 and V is TRBV7-9; TRBD1 is a possible D gene (5 bases). With 7 bases removed from V and 3 bases from J, the gap between germline ends came to 15 bases. Germline V gene lookup returns CDR1 SEHNR and CDR2 FQNEAQ (reference sequence). The CDR3 is 14 residues long. The DNA for the CDR3 is TGTGCCAGCATCGATGGAGGGGCGTACTATGGCTACACCTTC. Amino acid sequence: CASIDGGAYYGYTF.

A note on this clonotype: Relative to the germline gene, one junction end is altered; a read error may explain this. The chain links TRBV7-8 to TRBJ2-1; TRBD2 aligns across 10 bases. Germline-derived CDR1 and CDR2 are SGHVS and FQNEAQ. The CDR3 is made up of 16 amino acids. As DNA, the CDR3 is TGTGCCAACAGCGCTTCTAGCGGGGGCCCTATAGATGAGCAGTTCTTC. Encoded protein: CANSASSGGPIDEQFF.

By share, this clonotype ranks as large. The CDR3, as DNA: TGTGCCAGCAGTCTTACAGGAGGGGGCTATGGCTACACCTTC. Protein product: CASSLTGGGYGYTF. The chain recombines TRBV6-1 with TRBJ1-2, with a weak D call TRBD1 (6 bases). Germline CDR1 and CDR2: MNHNS and SASEGT. Trimming pared 5 bases from V and 4 bases from J, leaving 14 bases between. CDR3 size: 14 residues.

In its sample, this clonotype ranks as large. The V gene is TRBV29-1, the J gene TRBJ2-7; D possibly corresponds to TRBD2 (5 bases). This CDR3 comprises 12 residues. Trimming took off 5 bases at V and 2 bases at J, with 10 bases between the two ends. Germline V lookup: CDR1 SQVTM, CDR2 ANQGSEA. Here the CDR3 reads CSVRGSAYEQYF. The CDR3, as DNA: TGCAGCGTTCGAGGGAGTGCCTACGAGCAGTACTTC.

The genes are TRBV24-1 and TRBJ2-5, with 8 bases lining up with TRBD1. V shed 4 bases, J shed 4 bases, and the junction held 10 bases outside the gene matches. The CDR3 has 16 residues. CDR1 is KGHDR, CDR2 SFDVKD, per germline. For the CDR3, the DNA is TGTGCCACCAGTGAAACCCGGACAGGGACGGGAGAGACCCAGTACTTC. Its translation is CATSETRTGTGETQYF.

This clonotype was counted only a few times. The rearrangement uses TRBV28 and TRBJ2-7, with D possibly TRBD1 on 6 matching bases. Looked up from germline, CDR1 is MDHEN and CDR2 is SYDVKM. The CDR3 runs to 15 residues. Deletions cut 5 bases from V and 3 bases from J, with 17 bases between. DNA of the CDR3: TGTGCCAGCAGTGAGGGGGAGATCGACCACTACGAGCAGTACTTC. It yields the protein CASSEGEIDHYEQYF.

This clonotype was recorded once. Germline is not matched at one junction end, which may reflect a read error. This rearrangement joins TRBV28 to TRBJ2-3; TRBD2 matches at 11 bases. The CDR3 length is 16 residues. Germline assignment: CDR1 MDHEN and CDR2 SYDVKM. CDR3 in DNA: TGTGCCAGTAGTTTTGACTCTAGCGGGAGGATAGATACGCAGTATTTT. Its protein product is CASSFDSSGRIDTQYF.

On this clonotype: This may arise from a read error, as a much more abundant clone is one base away. The chain recombines TRBV5-1 with TRBJ1-4; D unclear. V lost 0 bases and J 7 bases, leaving 7 bases between the germline ends. From germline, CDR1 is SGHRS and CDR2 YFSETQ. CDR3 length equals 13 residues. CDR3 region: CASSLGRGEKLFF. For the CDR3, the DNA is TGCGCCAGCAGCTTGGGACGGGGTGAAAAACTGTTTTTT.

This clonotype was counted at least ten times. The chain carries TRBV20-1 and TRBJ2-3; no firm D call. Trimming pared 6 bases from V and 14 bases from J, leaving 21 bases between. Germline lookup yields CDR1 DFQATT and CDR2 SNEGSKA (reference sequence). This CDR3 spans 12 amino acids. The CDR3 DNA reads TGCAGTGCCGGTTCTGACTCCCTGTCGGTGTATTTT. This sequence encodes CSAGSDSLSVYF.

Ten or more counts support this clonotype. This sequence joins TRBV29-1 and TRBJ1-4; no definite D call. The CDR3 has 16 residues. From germline, CDR1 is SQVTM and CDR2 ANQGSEA. Trimming stripped 3 bases from V and 3 bases from J, with 17 bases between. CDR3 nucleotides: TGCAGCGTTGAGGTTCGGGCAGGAGGCTCTAATGAAAAACTGTTTTTT. Translation gives CSVEVRAGGSNEKLFF.

In its sample, this clonotype was seen many times. V gene TRBV6-1 combines with J gene TRBJ2-2, with 9 bases identical to TRBD2. This CDR3 spans 16 amino acids. Germline V lookup: CDR1 MNHNS, CDR2 SASEGT. Losses at the gene ends were 7 bases for V and 3 bases for J; bases not matched to a gene: 9. Here the CDR3 reads CASTRGSSGDTGELFF. CDR3 bases: TGTGCCAGCACTCGGGGGTCTAGCGGGGACACCGGGGAGCTGTTTTTT.

In this sample, this clonotype turned up a few times. This may stem from a read error, because a much larger clone lies one nucleotide away. This sequence joins TRBV5-4 and TRBJ2-1; possible D gene TRBD2, 5 bases. In germline, CDR1 is SGHNT, CDR2 YYREEE (reference sequence). This CDR3 has 12 residues. This CDR3 reads CASRPLGGEQLF. For the CDR3, the DNA is TGTGCCAGCAGACCGCTAGGAGGTGAGCAGCTCTTC. Based on the CDR3 plus reference TRBV5-4 and TRBJ2-1, the full variable domain is ETGVTQSPTHLIKTRGQQVTLRCSSQSGHNTVSWYQQALGQGPQFIFQYYREEENGRGNFPPRFSGLQFPNYSSELNVNALELDDSALYLCASRPLGGEQLFGPGTRLTVL.

In its sample, this clonotype was seen once. The V and J genes are TRBV5-1 and TRBJ2-3, with a weak D call TRBD1 (6 bases). V lost 2 bases to trimming and J lost 6 bases, with 13 bases between them. The CDR3 has 14 amino acids. Germline assignment: CDR1 SGHRS and CDR2 YFSETQ. The CDR3 region is CASSLANRADTQYF. CDR3 sequence (DNA): TGCGCCAGCAGCTTAGCCAACAGGGCTGATACGCAGTATTTT.

On this clonotype: At one end, the junction sequence differs from germline, possibly due to a read error. The J gene is TRBJ1-2, the V gene TRBV11-2; D is unresolved. The CDR3 runs 14 residues. CDR1 is SGHAT, CDR2 FQNNGV, per germline. This CDR3 reads CASSLTAPKYVYTF. DNA for the CDR3: TGTGCCAGCAGCTTAACAGCACCGAAATATGTCTACACCTTC.

Comments on this clonotype: This sequence may be a read error, since a much larger clone differs from it by one base. V and J are TRBV5-1 and TRBJ2-5; D is unresolved. The length of the CDR3 is 13 residues. Germline CDR1 reads SGHRS; CDR2 reads YFSETQ. In DNA form, the CDR3 reads TGCGCCAGCAGCTTGGGAGATCAAGAGACCCTGTACTTC. Its translation is CASSLGDQETLYF.

This clonotype was recorded many times. The V gene is TRBV6-6, the J gene TRBJ2-3; D is undetermined. The CDR3 has 12 amino acids. CDR1 is MNHNY, CDR2 SVGAGI, per germline (reference sequence). Trimming took off 4 bases at V and 0 bases at J, with 2 bases between the two ends. The CDR3 bases are TGTGCCAGCAGTTTCAGCACAGATACGCAGTATTTT. Translation gives CASSFSTDTQYF.

This clonotype turned up a few times. The rearrangement uses TRBV6-1 and TRBJ2-3; 15 bases are a match to TRBD2. The trim removed 4 bases at V and 5 bases at J, leaving 13 bases unmatched. The V gene's germline CDR1 is MNHNS and CDR2 SASEGT. This CDR3 contains 19 residues. The CDR3 loop is CASSVGWTSGGAGRDTQYF. In DNA form, the CDR3 reads TGTGCCAGCAGTGTGGGATGGACTAGCGGGGGGGCAGGGCGAGATACGCAGTATTTT.

This chain connects TRBV7-9 to TRBJ2-1; 12 bases align to TRBD2. Losses at the gene ends were 0 bases for V and 6 bases for J; bases not matched to a gene: 12. The CDR3 is made up of 19 amino acids. From germline, CDR1 is SEHNR and CDR2 FQNEAQ (reference sequence). CDR3 sequence: CASSLAGVGLAGRGNEQFF. Here the CDR3 DNA reads TGTGCCAGCAGCTTAGCTGGTGTAGGACTAGCGGGAAGAGGCAATGAGCAGTTCTTC.

Remarks on this clonotype: This may be a read error: a much more frequent sequence differs by one nucleotide. This chain uses TRBV5-6 with TRBJ2-4; the D is unclear. CDR3 length: 15 residues. Germline CDR1 SGHDT, CDR2 YYEEEE. Trimming left V 2 bases short and J 2 bases short, with 11 bases between. The CDR3 is CASSFGCVPKNIQYF. The CDR3 DNA reads TGTGCCAGCAGCTTTGGTTGTGTTCCCAAAAACATTCAGTACTTC.

The J gene is TRBJ2-3, the V gene TRBV5-1; unclear D gene. Looked up from germline, CDR1 is SGHRS and CDR2 is YFSETQ. Trimming removed 0 bases from V and 6 bases from J, with 11 bases in between. The CDR3 is 14 amino acids. This CDR3 reads CASSLADWDDTQYF. The CDR3 DNA sequence: TGCGCCAGCAGCTTGGCCGACTGGGATGATACGCAGTATTTT.

A word on this clonotype: A read error may be the cause here, since a much bigger clone is one base away. The V call is TRBV4-1, the J call TRBJ2-3, with 12 bases matching TRBD2. Trimming at V came to 11 bases and at J to 6 bases, leaving 15 bases not matched to a gene. This CDR3 is 16 amino acids long. Germline V gene lookup returns CDR1 MGHRA and CDR2 YSYEKL. This CDR3 is CACNQELAGGLDTQYF. The CDR3 bases are TGCGCCTGCAACCAAGAACTAGCGGGAGGCTTGGATACGCAGTATTTT.

Points on this clonotype: It may be a read error: a sequence one base away is much more abundant. The genes are TRBV28 and TRBJ2-7, with D perhaps matching TRBD1 or TRBD2 (5 bases each). CDR3 size: 13 residues. V was pared by 7 bases and J by 0 bases, with 10 bases between. Germline CDR1 and CDR2: MDHEN and SYDVKM. The CDR3 region is CASTRGFSYEQYF. The CDR3 coding sequence is TGTGCCAGCACCCGGGGCTTCTCCTACGAGCAGTACTTC.

Only one count was recorded for this clonotype. An end of the junction differs from the germline gene, which may be a read error. The J gene is TRBJ2-7, the V gene TRBV6-5; 7 bases are a match to TRBD2. Germline CDR1 and CDR2: MNHEY and SVGAGI. This CDR3 contains 15 residues. In DNA, the CDR3 is TGTGCCTGCAGGAATAACGGGAGGCACTCCTACGAACAGTACTTC. Its translation is CACRNNGRHSYEQYF.

This clonotype has at least ten counts. The chain joins TRBV30 to TRBJ1-5; no clear D. The V gene's germline CDR1 is GTSNPN and CDR2 SVGIG (reference sequence). The ends were cut back, 2 bases at V and 5 bases at J, with 10 bases in the middle. The CDR3 is 13 amino acids. The CDR3 sequence: CAWSSGRDQPQHF. DNA of the CDR3: TGTGCCTGGAGTTCGGGTCGGGATCAGCCCCAGCATTTT.